A selection of T cell receptor beta chains follows, all from one sample in a study of shared clonotypes between healthy human individuals. TCRdb's table, derived via immunoSEQ multiplex PCR, lists solely in-frame clones and lacks some. Here the sample spans a few hundred thousand clones, roughly 97% being singletons. Material for sequencing was naive CD4+ T cells sorted from blood. Every receptor here comes from a woman aged 25 to 39 in good health. The CDR3 runs from the conserved cysteine through the conserved F or W. A D gene is named only where the DNA matches it firmly. Expanded clones get a size class; other rows say once, few or many, or leave the size out.

V gene	clone size	J gene	D gene	CDR3 DNA	CDR3 protein
TRBV6-5	-	TRBJ2-7	TRBD1	TGTGCCAGCAGTTACTCGGACAGGACATACGAGCAGTACTTC	CASSYSDRTYEQYF
TRBV30	-	TRBJ1-6	TRBD1	TGTGCCTGGAGTGTAAACAGGGGAGGATCACCCCTCCACTTT	CAWSVNRGGSPLHF
TRBV6-5	-	TRBJ1-4	-	TGTGCCAGCAGTTACTCGTCGCAAGTTAATGAAAAACTGTTTTTT	CASSYSSQVNEKLFF
TRBV19	-	TRBJ2-7	-	TGTGCCAGTAGTCTATCGAGCGGAACAGACCGGTCCTACGAGCAGTACTTC	CASSLSSGTDRSYEQYF
TRBV10-3	once	TRBJ2-7	-	TGTGCCATTGGACAGGTAGGGGCTAGCGGGCTGAGCTCCTACGAGCAGTACTTC	CAIGQVGASGLSSYEQYF
TRBV6-1	-	TRBJ1-5	-	TGTGCCAGCAGGGAACAGCGGAATCAGCCCCAGCATTTT	CASREQRNQPQHF
TRBV28	-	TRBJ1-1	-	TGTGCCAGCAGAACGACAGTAATGAACACTGAAGCTTTCTTT	CASRTTVMNTEAFF
TRBV10-1	-	TRBJ2-2	TRBD2	TGCGCCAGCAGTGAGTCGGGAGGGGCCGGGGAGCTGTTTTTT	CASSESGGAGELFF
TRBV6-5	few	TRBJ1-5	-	TGTGCCAGCAGTTATATCAGGGGTAGTCAGCCCCAGCATTTT	CASSYIRGSQPQHF
TRBV28	-	TRBJ2-5	-	TGTGCCAGCATCCCCGGGACTGCCCAAGAGACCCAGTACTTC	CASIPGTAQETQYF
TRBV15	-	TRBJ2-2	-	TGTGCCACCCGCAGCCCCTTGGGCGGGCGGCCGAACACCGGGGAGCTGTTTTTT	CATRSPLGGRPNTGELFF
TRBV6-6	once	TRBJ2-7	TRBD1	TGTGCCAGCAGTCGGACCGGGACAGGGTTTAGCGAGCAGTACTTC	CASSRTGTGFSEQYF
TRBV5-1	-	TRBJ2-1	-	TGCGCCAGCAGCTTGGCCTCAGCGGAATACAATGAGCAGTTCTTC	CASSLASAEYNEQFF
TRBV5-1	-	TRBJ2-5	-	TGCGCCAGCAGCCCGGTAGGGACGCTTGGGGAGACCCAGTACTTC	CASSPVGTLGETQYF
TRBV27	-	TRBJ2-7	-	TGTGCCAGCGGCTCACCGGTATTTGGGTCCTACGAGCAGTACTTC	CASGSPVFGSYEQYF
TRBV28	-	TRBJ2-3	TRBD2	TGTGCCAGCAGTTTTTGGACTAGCGGAGCTAGCACAGATACGCAGTATTTT	CASSFWTSGASTDTQYF
TRBV2	-	TRBJ2-7	TRBD1	TGTGCCAGCAGTGAACACAGGGGATACGAGCAGTACTTC	CASSEHRGYEQYF
TRBV27	-	TRBJ2-2	TRBD2	TGTGCCAGCAGTTTCGGACTAGCGGGGGACCTCGCGAACACCGGGGAGCTGTTTTTT	CASSFGLAGDLANTGELFF
TRBV19	-	TRBJ2-7	TRBD1	TGTGCCAGTAGTATGCAACCCCCGGGACAGGGCTACGAGCAGTACTTC	CASSMQPPGQGYEQYF
TRBV1	once	TRBJ2-1	-	TGCACCAGCAGCCAAGCTCCGTACTCAGGACTAATCAATGAGCAGTTCTTC	CTSSQAPYSGLINEQFF
TRBV6-5	once	TRBJ1-2	-	TGTGCCAGCAGTTACTCGTCGGGGGCCCATGGCTACACCTTC	CASSYSSGAHGYTF
TRBV4-1	-	TRBJ1-1	-	TGCGCCAGCAGCCCGGGCGGACACTTGAACACTGAAGCTTTCTTT	CASSPGGHLNTEAFF
TRBV9	-	TRBJ2-3	-	TGTGCCAGCAGCGCCCCTCTTATCGGGGGTGGTACAGATACGCAGTATTTT	CASSAPLIGGGTDTQYF
TRBV13	-	TRBJ2-5	-	TGTGCCAGCAGCTTAGGTTTGACTCCGAAGTACTTC	CASSLGLTPKYF
TRBV28	-	TRBJ2-7	-	TGTGCCAGCAGTTTAAATCTCCCCCCCAGCGGGACAGACTACGAGCAGTACTTC	CASSLNLPPSGTDYEQYF
TRBV28	once	TRBJ2-7	TRBD1	TGTGCCAGCAGTCCAAGGGGACAGAGCTCCTACGAGCAGTACTTC	CASSPRGQSSYEQYF
TRBV2	-	TRBJ2-1	TRBD2	TGTGCCAGCAGTGACCAAGCGGGAGTAAGGAATGAGCAGTTCTTC	CASSDQAGVRNEQFF
TRBV10-2	-	TRBJ2-7	TRBD1	TGCGCCAGCCTTGTGGGGACAGGGAAAGACGAGCAGTACTTC	CASLVGTGKDEQYF
TRBV10-3	-	TRBJ2-5	-	TGTGCCATCAGTGAGTTTGAAGAGACCCAGTACTTC	CAISEFEETQYF
TRBV5-1	-	TRBJ2-7	-	TGCGCCAGCAGCACCCGGGACTTTTCCTACGAGCAGTACTTC	CASSTRDFSYEQYF
TRBV28	once	TRBJ2-2	-	TGTGCCAGCAGTGCCGCAGGATACACCGGGGAGCTGTTTTTT	CASSAAGYTGELFF
TRBV28	-	TRBJ1-5	TRBD1	TGTGCCAGCAGTGCCGGGACAGGGTGGGGAAATCAGCCCCAGCATTTT	CASSAGTGWGNQPQHF
TRBV18	-	TRBJ2-3	-	TGTGCCAGCTCACCCAGCGGCACAGATACGCAGTATTTT	CASSPSGTDTQYF
TRBV11-2	once	TRBJ1-2	-	TGTGCCAGCAGCTTACTGGGAGGGGGGGAGTATGGCTACACCTTC	CASSLLGGGEYGYTF
TRBV5-1	-	TRBJ2-3	-	TGCGCCAGCAGACCTGACGGCAATACGCAGTATTTT	CASRPDGNTQYF
TRBV30	-	TRBJ1-4	-	TGTGCCTGGAAACTCCGGGGCCCAACTAATGAAAAACTGTTTTTT	CAWKLRGPTNEKLFF
TRBV30	-	TRBJ2-3	TRBD2	TGTGCCTGGACTAGCGGGCCCACAGATACGCAGTATTTT	CAWTSGPTDTQYF
TRBV7-9	-	TRBJ1-3	TRBD1	TGTGCCAGCAGTAAACCGGGACAGAGCTACACCATATATTTT	CASSKPGQSYTIYF
TRBV30	-	TRBJ1-6	-	TGTGCCTGGAGTGTGAAGGGAGGGAATTTTAATTCACCCCTCCACTTT	CAWSVKGGNFNSPLHF
TRBV11-3	-	TRBJ2-1	TRBD2	TGTGCCAGCAGCCCAGCCGGGACTAGCGGGGTACCTCCCCACAATGAGCAGTTCTTC	CASSPAGTSGVPPHNEQFF
TRBV19	-	TRBJ1-5	TRBD1	TGTGCCAGTAGCGTTGACAGGGGTCAGCCCCAGCATTTT	CASSVDRGQPQHF
TRBV28	-	TRBJ2-3	-	TGTGCCAGCACCGTAAGGGCGAAAGATACGCAGTATTTT	CASTVRAKDTQYF
TRBV28	-	TRBJ1-2	-	TGTGCCAGCAGTGAGGGTCTTTACTATGGCTACACCTTC	CASSEGLYYGYTF
TRBV5-1	-	TRBJ2-7	-	TGCGCCAGCGCCCTGGGGGTCAGCTCCTACGAGCAGTACTTC	CASALGVSSYEQYF
TRBV6-6	-	TRBJ1-3	-	TGTGCCAGCAGCGAGAGTTCCCTCTGGGGAAACACCATATATTTT	CASSESSLWGNTIYF
TRBV5-4	-	TRBJ2-6	TRBD1	TGTGCCAGCACTTCGGACAGGGCGGGTGGGGCCAACGTCCTGACTTTC	CASTSDRAGGANVLTF
TRBV2	-	TRBJ2-1	-	TGTGCCAGCAGTGAAGAGGGGGTGCCCGAGGGGAATGAGCAGTTCTTC	CASSEEGVPEGNEQFF
TRBV7-9	-	TRBJ2-3	-	TGTGCCAGCAGCTCCCTTGGGTCCCGCACAGATACGCAGTATTTT	CASSSLGSRTDTQYF
TRBV6-6	-	TRBJ2-7	TRBD1	TGTGCCAGCAGTCACCGACAGGGGGACTCCTACGAGCAGTACTTC	CASSHRQGDSYEQYF
TRBV11-2	-	TRBJ2-4	-	TGTGCCAGCAGCGTCCCGGGACCTTTTAAAAACATTCAGTACTTC	CASSVPGPFKNIQYF
TRBV5-8	-	TRBJ2-4	-	TGTGCCAGCAGCTTGGTGCCGAGCAAAAACATTCAGTACTTC	CASSLVPSKNIQYF
TRBV28	-	TRBJ1-5	-	TGTGCCAGCGGCAATCAGCCCCAGCATTTT	CASGNQPQHF
TRBV2	few	TRBJ1-2	-	TGTGCCAGCAGTGAAACAGGGGGCTACACCTTC	CASSETGGYTF
TRBV7-9	-	TRBJ2-7	-	TGTGCCAGCAGCCTCATTCAGACAGGAGGATCCTACGAGCAGTACTTC	CASSLIQTGGSYEQYF
TRBV5-1	-	TRBJ2-1	TRBD2	TGCGCCAGCAGCTTGGTGGCTAGCGGGGGCCGCTTTGGTGAGCAGTTCTTC	CASSLVASGGRFGEQFF
TRBV15	once	TRBJ2-2	-	TGTGCCACCAGCAGAGATTACGGGGGGCGCAGATCCGGGGAGCTGTTTTTT	CATSRDYGGRRSGELFF
TRBV7-9	-	TRBJ2-3	-	TGTGCCAGCAGCGCTAGCACAGATACGCAGTATTTT	CASSASTDTQYF
TRBV11-2	-	TRBJ1-2	TRBD1	TGTGCCAGCAGCTTTCCAGGGGGCTCCTATGGCTACACCTTC	CASSFPGGSYGYTF
TRBV6-1	-	TRBJ1-2	TRBD1	TGTGCCAGCAGTGAAGGACAGGGTCACTATGGCTACACCTTC	CASSEGQGHYGYTF
TRBV28	-	TRBJ2-3	TRBD2	TGTGCCAGCAGTCCCGAGCGGGAGGCGTTCACAGATACGCAGTATTTT	CASSPEREAFTDTQYF